The rows below give T cell receptor beta chains drawn from one sample of a study of Graves' ophthalmopathy and Graves' hyperthyroidism. Via MiXCR, TCRdb re-called the multiplex PCR reads, giving one row per CDR3 protein. The table has hundreds of thousands of distinct CDR3 sequences, 40% seen once. Sequencing was carried out using peripheral blood. The receptor set was obtained from an adult man with Graves' ophthalmopathy. Both conserved end residues are part of each CDR3. Each record gives: V gene, D gene, clone size, J gene, CDR3 DNA, CDR3 protein. A D gene is named only where the DNA matches it firmly. Rows may omit the clone size; those that give it use once, few, many or a size class.

V gene: TRBV24-1; D gene: TRBD1; clone size: -; J gene: TRBJ1-6; CDR3 DNA: TGTGCCACCAGTGACCTGAACAGGGGACTCAGCCGAGTCTCCTATAATTCACCCCTCCACTTT; CDR3 protein: CATSDLNRGLSRVSYNSPLHF
V gene: TRBV7-2; D gene: TRBD1; clone size: many; J gene: TRBJ1-1; CDR3 DNA: TGTGCCAGCAGTTACCGGGACAGTAACACTGAAGCTTTCTTT; CDR3 protein: CASSYRDSNTEAFF
V gene: TRBV25-1; D gene: TRBD2; clone size: -; J gene: TRBJ2-5; CDR3 DNA: TGTGCCAGCAACACGGGAGGGATTGGTGGGGAGACCCAGTACTTC; CDR3 protein: CASNTGGIGGETQYF
V gene: TRBV7-9; D gene: -; clone size: many; J gene: TRBJ1-3; CDR3 DNA: TGTGCCAGCAGCTTACGGACGGGGACGGGAGGAAACACCATATATTTT; CDR3 protein: CASSLRTGTGGNTIYF
V gene: TRBV6-2/TRBV6-3; D gene: -; clone size: few; J gene: TRBJ1-6; CDR3 DNA: TGTGCCACCCATCTGCAAATAAATTCACCCCTCCACTTT; CDR3 protein: CATHLQINSPLHF
V gene: TRBV20-1; D gene: -; clone size: -; J gene: TRBJ2-5; CDR3 DNA: TGCAGTGCTAGAGCCGGAGATGGGACAAATGAAGAGACCCAGTACTTC; CDR3 protein: CSARAGDGTNEETQYF
V gene: TRBV5-8; D gene: -; clone size: -; J gene: TRBJ2-5; CDR3 DNA: TGTGCCAGCAGCTTGGATGTCGGTCAGGGTGGGGGGACCCAGTACTTC; CDR3 protein: CASSLDVGQGGGTQYF
V gene: TRBV7-9; D gene: -; clone size: many; J gene: TRBJ1-2; CDR3 DNA: TGTGCCAGCAGCAGCCGAACCTATGGCTACACCTTC; CDR3 protein: CASSSRTYGYTF
V gene: TRBV7-2; D gene: -; clone size: -; J gene: TRBJ2-6; CDR3 DNA: TGTGCCAGCAGCCCGCAGTGGGCTAACGTCCTGACTTTC; CDR3 protein: CASSPQWANVLTF
V gene: TRBV20-1; D gene: -; clone size: -; J gene: TRBJ2-7; CDR3 DNA: TGCAGTGCTAGAGATCTAGCACGCCACGAGCAGTACTTC; CDR3 protein: CSARDLARHEQYF
V gene: TRBV7-9; D gene: TRBD1; clone size: -; J gene: TRBJ1-5; CDR3 DNA: TGTGCCAGCATCCGATCCGGGACAGGGATGAATCAGCCCCAGCATTTT; CDR3 protein: CASIRSGTGMNQPQHF
V gene: TRBV19; D gene: TRBD1; clone size: -; J gene: TRBJ1-2; CDR3 DNA: TGTGCCAGTAGTATAGCCCTCGGGACAGAAGGCTATGGCTACACCTTC; CDR3 protein: CASSIALGTEGYGYTF
V gene: TRBV20-1; D gene: -; clone size: -; J gene: TRBJ2-5; CDR3 DNA: TGCAGTGCTAGAGATCGGGCACTAGGGAAAGAGACCCAGTACTTC; CDR3 protein: CSARDRALGKETQYF
V gene: TRBV9; D gene: -; clone size: few; J gene: TRBJ2-3; CDR3 DNA: TGTGCCAGCAGCGTAGCCGGGGCGTCCGCAGATACGCAGTATTTT; CDR3 protein: CASSVAGASADTQYF
V gene: TRBV9; D gene: TRBD1; clone size: -; J gene: TRBJ1-6; CDR3 DNA: TGTGCCAGCAGTGACGGGACAGTTGATTCACCCCTCCACTTT; CDR3 protein: CASSDGTVDSPLHF
V gene: TRBV6-5; D gene: -; clone size: -; J gene: TRBJ1-3; CDR3 DNA: TGTGCCACCAGTTACTCGTCTCGGAACACCATATATTTT; CDR3 protein: CATSYSSRNTIYF